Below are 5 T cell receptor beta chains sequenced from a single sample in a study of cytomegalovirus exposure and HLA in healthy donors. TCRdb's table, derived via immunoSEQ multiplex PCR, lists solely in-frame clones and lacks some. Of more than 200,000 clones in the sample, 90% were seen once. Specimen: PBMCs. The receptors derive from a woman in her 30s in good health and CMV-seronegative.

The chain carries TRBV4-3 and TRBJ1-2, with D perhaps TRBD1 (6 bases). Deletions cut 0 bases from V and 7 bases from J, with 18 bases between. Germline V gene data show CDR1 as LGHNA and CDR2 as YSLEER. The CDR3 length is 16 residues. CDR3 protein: CASSQESGQSMGGYTF. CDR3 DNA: TGCGCCAGCAGCCAAGAGTCAGGACAGTCAATGGGTGGCTACACCTTC.

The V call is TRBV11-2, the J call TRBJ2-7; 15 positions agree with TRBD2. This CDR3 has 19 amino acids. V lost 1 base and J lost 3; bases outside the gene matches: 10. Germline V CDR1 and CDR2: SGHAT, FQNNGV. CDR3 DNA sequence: TGTGCCAGCAGCTTAGCGGCACGGTGGACTAGCGGGAGGGGCTACGAGCAGTACTTC. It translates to CASSLAARWTSGRGYEQYF.

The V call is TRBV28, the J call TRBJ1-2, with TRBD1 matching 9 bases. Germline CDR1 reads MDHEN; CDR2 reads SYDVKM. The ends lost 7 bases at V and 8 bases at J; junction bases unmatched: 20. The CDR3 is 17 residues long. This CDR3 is CASTLGGTGGALVGYTF. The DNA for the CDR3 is TGTGCCAGCACTCTGGGCGGTACAGGGGGCGCGTTGGTAGGCTACACCTTC.

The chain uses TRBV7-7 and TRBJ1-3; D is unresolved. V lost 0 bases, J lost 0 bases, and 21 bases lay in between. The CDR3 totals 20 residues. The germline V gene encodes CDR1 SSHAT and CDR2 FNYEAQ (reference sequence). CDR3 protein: CASSLALRQATSYSGNTIYF. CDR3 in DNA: TGTGCCAGCAGCTTAGCGCTTAGGCAGGCCACCTCATACTCTGGAAACACCATATATTTT.

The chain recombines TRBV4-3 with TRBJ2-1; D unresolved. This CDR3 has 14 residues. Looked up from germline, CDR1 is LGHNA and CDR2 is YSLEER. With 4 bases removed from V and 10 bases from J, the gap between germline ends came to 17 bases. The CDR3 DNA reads TGCGCCAGCAGCCTTCGGCTAGGCCCACTGGAGCAGTTCTTC. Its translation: CASSLRLGPLEQFF.